This T cell receptor (beta chain) emerged from a study of graft-versus-host responses after intestinal transplantation. The wider study: Induction with anti-thymocyte globulin, then tacrolimus and steroids for three to four years, was given to all recipients. Notes on the study in general: In recipient marrow, GvH clones were found, and some appeared first in ileum or blood. Within the allografts of patients who had graft-donor T cell macrochimerism, graft-versus-host to host-versus-graft clonal ratios were high. Early declines in HvG clones that occurred post-transplant were associated with peak circulating GvH clone levels.

Repertoires were generated with immunoSEQ multiplex PCR, while TCRdb's copy carries only in-frame clones and drops some. This table holds some 120,000 clones, 90% found once. Per germline, CDR1 DFQATT and CDR2 SNEGSKA (reference sequence). V was shortened by 6 bases and J by 7 bases, with 9 bases between the two germline ends. The CDR3 is 10 residues long. This clone was recorded once. The target antigen is unknown. V is TRBV20-1 and J is TRBJ2-5; tentatively, D is TRBD2 (5 bases). The sequencing used unstimulated CD4+ T cells sorted from spleen or lymph node cells, collected before intestinal transplant. The receptor's source is a human donor who received an intestinal transplant. The CDR3 bases are TGCAGTGCCCCTGAGGGGACCCAGTACTTC. It yields the protein CSAPEGTQYF.